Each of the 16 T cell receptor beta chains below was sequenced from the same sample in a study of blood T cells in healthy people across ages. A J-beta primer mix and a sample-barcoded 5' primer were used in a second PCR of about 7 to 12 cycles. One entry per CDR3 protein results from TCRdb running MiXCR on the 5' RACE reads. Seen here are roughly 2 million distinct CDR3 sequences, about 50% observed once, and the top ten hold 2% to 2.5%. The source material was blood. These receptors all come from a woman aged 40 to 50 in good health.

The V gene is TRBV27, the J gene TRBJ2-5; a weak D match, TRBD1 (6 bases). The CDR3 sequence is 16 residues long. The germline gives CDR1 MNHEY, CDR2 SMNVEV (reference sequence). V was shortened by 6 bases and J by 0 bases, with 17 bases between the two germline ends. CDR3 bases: TGTGCCAGCAGCCTTACTTGGGACAAGGACCAAGAGACCCAGTACTTC. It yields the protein CASSLTWDKDQETQYF.

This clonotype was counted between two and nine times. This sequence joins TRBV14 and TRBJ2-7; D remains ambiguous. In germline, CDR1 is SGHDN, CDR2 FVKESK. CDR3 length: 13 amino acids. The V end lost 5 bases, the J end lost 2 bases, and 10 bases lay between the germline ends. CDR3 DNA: TGTGCCAGCAGCGTGGCCGTTACCTACGAGCAGTACTTC. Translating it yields CASSVAVTYEQYF.

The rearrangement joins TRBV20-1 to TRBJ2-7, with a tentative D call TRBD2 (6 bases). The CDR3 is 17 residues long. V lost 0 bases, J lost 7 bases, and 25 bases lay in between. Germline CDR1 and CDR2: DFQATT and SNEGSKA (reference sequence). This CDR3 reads CSARDHTGVLLFNEQYF. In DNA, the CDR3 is TGCAGTGCTAGAGATCACACGGGGGTGCTGCTTTTCAATGAGCAGTACTTC.

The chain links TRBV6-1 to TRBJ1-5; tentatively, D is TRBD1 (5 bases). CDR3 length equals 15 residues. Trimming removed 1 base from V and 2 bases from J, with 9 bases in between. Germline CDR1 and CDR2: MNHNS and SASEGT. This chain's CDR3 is CASSEGQFGNQPQHF. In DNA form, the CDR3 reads TGTGCCAGCAGTGAAGGACAGTTCGGCAATCAGCCCCAGCATTTT.

Written as DNA, the CDR3 is TGTGCCAGCAGCCCGCAAAGAGGGCAGGGCTACGAGCAGTACTTC. It translates to CASSPQRGQGYEQYF. The V call is TRBV7-2, the J call TRBJ2-7; tentatively, D is TRBD1 or TRBD2 (5 bases each). V lost 5 bases and J lost 3, with 17 bases in between. The CDR3 length is 15 residues. Per germline, CDR1 SGHTA and CDR2 FQGNSA.

The DNA of the CDR3 is TGTGCCAGCAGCTTAGGCACACGAAAGCAGTACTTC. As protein: CASSLGTRKQYF. V and J are TRBV7-2 and TRBJ2-5, with D uncertain. V lost 1 base to trimming and J lost 11 bases, with 11 bases between them. Germline lookup yields CDR1 SGHTA and CDR2 FQGNSA. The CDR3 is 12 residues long.

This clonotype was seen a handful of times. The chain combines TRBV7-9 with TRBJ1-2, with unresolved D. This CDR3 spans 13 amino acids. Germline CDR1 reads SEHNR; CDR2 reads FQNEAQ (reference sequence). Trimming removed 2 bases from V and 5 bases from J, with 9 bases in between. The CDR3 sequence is CASSLLSDYGYTF. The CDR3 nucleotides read TGTGCCAGCAGCTTACTGTCAGATTATGGCTACACCTTC.

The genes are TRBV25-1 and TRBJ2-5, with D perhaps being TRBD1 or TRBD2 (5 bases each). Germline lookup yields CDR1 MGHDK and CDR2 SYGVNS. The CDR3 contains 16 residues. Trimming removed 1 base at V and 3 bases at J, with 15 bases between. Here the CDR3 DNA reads TGTGCCAGCAGTGAATTGGCAGGGAGCCTAAAAGAGACCCAGTACTTC. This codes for CASSELAGSLKETQYF.

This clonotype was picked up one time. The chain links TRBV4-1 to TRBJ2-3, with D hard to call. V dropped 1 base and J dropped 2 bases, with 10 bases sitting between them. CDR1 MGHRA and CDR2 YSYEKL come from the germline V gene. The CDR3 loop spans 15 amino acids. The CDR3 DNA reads TGCGCCAGCAGCCAAGTAGTCTTGGCCACAGATACGCAGTATTTT. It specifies CASSQVVLATDTQYF.

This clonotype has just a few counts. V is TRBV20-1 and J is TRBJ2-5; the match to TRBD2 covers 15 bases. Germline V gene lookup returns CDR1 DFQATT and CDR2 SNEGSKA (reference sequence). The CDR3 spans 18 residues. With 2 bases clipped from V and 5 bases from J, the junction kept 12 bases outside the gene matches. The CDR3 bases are TGCAGTGCTAGATCCCTGAGGACTAGCGGGGGGGCCGTGGAGACCCAGTACTTC. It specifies CSARSLRTSGGAVETQYF.

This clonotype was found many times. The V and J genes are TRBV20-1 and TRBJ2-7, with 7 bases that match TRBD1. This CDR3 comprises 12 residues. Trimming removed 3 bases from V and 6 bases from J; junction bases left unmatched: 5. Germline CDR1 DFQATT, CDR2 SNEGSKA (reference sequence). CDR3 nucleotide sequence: TGCAGTGCTAGGACAGGGAAAGGCGAGCAGTACTTC. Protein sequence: CSARTGKGEQYF.

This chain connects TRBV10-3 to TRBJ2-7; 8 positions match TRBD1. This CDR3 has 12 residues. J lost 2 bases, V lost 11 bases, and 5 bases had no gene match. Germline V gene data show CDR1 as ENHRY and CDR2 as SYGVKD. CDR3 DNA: TGTGCCGTGACAGGGGACGCCTACGAGCAGTACTTC. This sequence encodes CAVTGDAYEQYF.

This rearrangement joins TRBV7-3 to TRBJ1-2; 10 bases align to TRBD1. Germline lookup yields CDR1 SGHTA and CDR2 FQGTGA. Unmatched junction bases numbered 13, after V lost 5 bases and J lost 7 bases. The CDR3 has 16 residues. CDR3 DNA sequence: TGTGCCAGCAGCCGTAATCAGGACAGGGGGGCAGGTGGCTACACCTTC. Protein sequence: CASSRNQDRGAGGYTF.

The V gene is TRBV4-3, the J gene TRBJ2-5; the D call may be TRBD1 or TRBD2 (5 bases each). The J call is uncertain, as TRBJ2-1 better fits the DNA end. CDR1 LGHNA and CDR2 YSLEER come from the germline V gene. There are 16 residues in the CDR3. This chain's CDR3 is CASSRHPGTQRETQFF. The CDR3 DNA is TGCGCCAGCAGCCGCCATCCCGGGACCCAGCGAGAGACCCAGTTCTTC.

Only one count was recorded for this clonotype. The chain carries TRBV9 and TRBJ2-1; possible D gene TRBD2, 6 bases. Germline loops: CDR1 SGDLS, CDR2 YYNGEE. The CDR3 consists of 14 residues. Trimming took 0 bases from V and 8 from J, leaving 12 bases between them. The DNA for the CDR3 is TGTGCCAGCAGCGTAGGAAACCCGGGAGATGAGCAGTTCTTC. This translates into CASSVGNPGDEQFF.

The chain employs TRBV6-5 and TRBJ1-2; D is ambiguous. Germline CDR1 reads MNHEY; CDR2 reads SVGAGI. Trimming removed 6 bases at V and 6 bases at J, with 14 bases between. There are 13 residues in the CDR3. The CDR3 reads CASSSSAGDGYTF. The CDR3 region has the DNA TGTGCCAGCAGCTCCTCAGCCGGGGATGGCTACACCTTC.